A selection of T cell receptor beta chains follows, all from one sample in a study of blood T cell repertoires in COVID-19. Profiled with immunoSEQ multiplex PCR; TCRdb holds only in-frame clones, not every one. The table includes under 70,000 clones, under 85% detected once. The material sequenced was peripheral blood. The receptors were gathered from a woman over 75 with active or convalescent COVID-19. Each CDR3 is given with its conserved first and last residue. The D gene is left open where the match is weak. Not every row has a clone size; where given, it reads once, few, many or a size class.

len	d_gene	abundance	j_gene	v_gene	CDR3nt	CDR3aa
12	-	-	TRBJ2-7	TRBV7-9	TGTGCCAGCAGACAAACAGGGCGCGAGCAGTACTTC	CASRQTGREQYF
14	TRBD1	-	TRBJ1-2	TRBV6-5	TGTGCCAGCAATCTCCAGGGGGCTGGTTATGGCTACACCTTC	CASNLQGAGYGYTF
16	TRBD2	-	TRBJ2-3	TRBV5-4	TGTGCCAGCAGCTTGCGGCTAGCGGGGGGCACAGATACGCAGTATTTT	CASSLRLAGGTDTQYF
14	TRBD1	-	TRBJ1-2	TRBV11-3	TGTGCCAGCAGCTTAGGGGGCAGGGGGTACGGCTACACCTTC	CASSLGGRGYGYTF
14	-	-	TRBJ1-1	TRBV3-1/TRBV3-2	TGTGCCAGCAGCCAAGCTGGGGGGTACACTGAAGCTTTCTTT	CASSQAGGYTEAFF
15	TRBD2	-	TRBJ2-5	TRBV5-4	TGTGCCAGCAGCCGCTTCACTAGCGACCAAGAGACCCAGTACTTC	CASSRFTSDQETQYF
15	TRBD2	-	TRBJ2-5	TRBV5-8	TGTGCCAGCAGCGGGGCTAGCGGGGGGCAAGAGACCCAGTACTTC	CASSGASGGQETQYF
14	-	-	TRBJ1-1	TRBV5-1	TGCGCCAGCAGCTTAGACCAGGGGAGAATTGAAGCTTTCTTT	CASSLDQGRIEAFF
16	-	-	TRBJ2-7	TRBV21-1	TGTGCCAGCAGCGGAGAGGACAGGGGGTCAACCTACGAGCAGTACTTC	CASSGEDRGSTYEQYF
16	TRBD1	-	TRBJ1-4	TRBV19	TGTGCCAGTAGTCCCTACGGGACAGGGCAGAATGAAAAACTGTTTTTT	CASSPYGTGQNEKLFF
11	-	-	TRBJ1-2	TRBV5-6	TGTGCCAGCAGCCGCGAGTATGGCTACACCTTC	CASSREYGYTF
14	TRBD1	-	TRBJ1-4	TRBV19	TGTGCCAGTAGCCAGGACAGGGCAAGCGAAAAACTGTTTTTT	CASSQDRASEKLFF
14	-	-	TRBJ2-1	TRBV19	TGTGCCAGTAGCCCCCAGGACGGACTAAATGAGCAGTTCTTC	CASSPQDGLNEQFF
14	-	many	TRBJ2-2	TRBV7-3	TGTGCCAGCAGGGACCCGGAGCAGGGCCGGGAGCTGTTTTTT	CASRDPEQGRELFF
13	-	-	TRBJ1-5	TRBV6-8	TGTGCCAGCAGATCCGGTAGCAATCAGCCCCAGCATTTT	CASRSGSNQPQHF
15	-	-	TRBJ2-5	TRBV19	TGTGCCAGTAGTAGACGGGACTCCTATGGGGAGACCCAGTACTTC	CASSRRDSYGETQYF
15	TRBD1	-	TRBJ1-5	TRBV27	TGTGCCAGCAGTCCCGGGACAGCTGAGCGGCAGCCCCAGCATTTT	CASSPGTAERQPQHF
15	TRBD1	-	TRBJ1-1	TRBV4-1	TGCGCCAGCAGCCCTGGGACAGCCCGTAGGACTGAAGCTTTCTTT	CASSPGTARRTEAFF
17	TRBD1	few	TRBJ1-5	TRBV27	TGTGCCAGCAGTTTATCCTCGGGACAGGGGGCGGCTCAGCCCCAGCATTTT	CASSLSSGQGAAQPQHF
12	-	-	TRBJ2-7	TRBV5-1	TGCGCCAGCAGCGAGCACCTGGAGCAGCAGTACTTC	CASSEHLEQQYF
15	-	-	TRBJ1-1	TRBV19	TGTGCCAGTACCCCCGTTGGGGCGGCGAACACTGAAGCTTTCTTT	CASTPVGAANTEAFF
15	-	-	TRBJ1-5	TRBV10-1	TGCGCCAGCCCTCGCGGACTTTATAGCAATCAGCCCCAGCATTTT	CASPRGLYSNQPQHF
14	-	-	TRBJ1-1	TRBV10-1	TGCGCCAGCAGTGTCCGGGAGAGTTTCACTGAAGCTTTCTTT	CASSVRESFTEAFF
14	-	once	TRBJ1-5	TRBV28	TGTGCCAGCAGTTTAATGAACTACAATCAGCCCCAGCATTTT	CASSLMNYNQPQHF
20	TRBD2	-	TRBJ2-3	TRBV15	TGTGCCACCAGCAGAGGCTGGGGCGGGGGGATACTCATGAGAGAGGATACGCAGTATTTT	CATSRGWGGGILMREDTQYF
15	-	-	TRBJ1-5	TRBV5-8	TGTGCCAGCAGCCAACAGGCCTATAGCAATCAGCCCCAGCATTTT	CASSQQAYSNQPQHF
14	TRBD1	-	TRBJ1-1	TRBV27	TGTGCCGCACGAACTGGGACAGGGGGCTCTGAAGCTTTCTTT	CAARTGTGGSEAFF
15	TRBD2	-	TRBJ2-5	TRBV12-5	TGTGCTAGTGGCCCTCAACTAGCGGGGGCAGAGACCCAGTACTTC	CASGPQLAGAETQYF
12	TRBD1	-	TRBJ1-1	TRBV29-1	TGCAGCGTTGAAGGCCAGGGGGCCGAAGCTTTCTTT	CSVEGQGAEAFF
13	-	-	TRBJ1-2	TRBV27	TGTGCCAGCAGTTTATCGGGGAGCTATGGCTACACCTTC	CASSLSGSYGYTF
15	-	-	TRBJ1-4	TRBV7-9	TGTGCCAGCAGCTTAGTTGGGAGTTTGGATGAAAAACTGTTTTTT	CASSLVGSLDEKLFF
16	-	-	TRBJ1-4	TRBV3-1/TRBV3-2	TGTGCCAGCAGCCAAGAGGTGGGACAAACTAATGAAAAACTGTTTTTT	CASSQEVGQTNEKLFF
17	TRBD1	-	TRBJ1-5	TRBV4-1	TGCGCCAGCAGCCAAGTCCTACAGGGGACAGGGGATCAGCCCCAGCATTTT	CASSQVLQGTGDQPQHF
15	TRBD2	-	TRBJ2-1	TRBV6-6	TGTGCCAGCACAATAGCGGGGGGGGGTTACAATGAGCAGTTCTTC	CASTIAGGGYNEQFF
16	TRBD1	-	TRBJ1-1	TRBV7-9	TGTGCCAGCAGCTTAGGGACAGGGGGTGGTATCTCTGAAGCTTTCTTT	CASSLGTGGGISEAFF
16	TRBD1	-	TRBJ1-5	TRBV5-3	TGTGCCAGAAGCCGCAAACCCCAGGGGGAAGATCAGCCCCAGCATTTT	CARSRKPQGEDQPQHF
14	TRBD1	-	TRBJ2-2	TRBV2	TGTGCCAGCAGTGGCAGGGGGCAGCGGGGGGAGCTGTTTTTT	CASSGRGQRGELFF
14	-	-	TRBJ1-2	TRBV28	TGTGCCAGCAGTTTCCAACCCCCAGGCTATGGCTACACCTTC	CASSFQPPGYGYTF
14	-	few	TRBJ2-3	TRBV7-9	TGTGCCAGCAGCTTAGACAAAAGCACAGATACGCAGTATTTT	CASSLDKSTDTQYF
14	-	-	TRBJ2-3	TRBV11-2	TGTGCCAGCAGCTTTGGACAACCTGGAGATACGCAGTATTTT	CASSFGQPGDTQYF